These 5 T cell receptor beta chains came from one sample sequenced in a study of tumor-infiltrating lymphocytes in primary liver carcinoma. The 20-30 mg bulk tissue piece was not sorted before simultaneous RNA and DNA extraction. Synthesis of TCR beta cDNA was carried out from about 500 ng total RNA with a constant-region primer. Researchers made the TCR beta libraries by running three nested multiplex PCR rounds with slightly modified ARM-PCR. TRBV1-TRBV30 forward primers paired with a C-beta reverse primer drove the first two PCR rounds, approximately 11 cycles each. From the multiplex PCR reads, TCRdb called clonotypes with MiXCR, one entry per CDR3 protein. The sample carries some 110,000 distinct CDR3 sequences, roughly 85% recorded once. Sequencing was carried out using liver tumor tissue from sampling region 3. The subset here: tumor region T3, left-lateral pole. Receptors originate from a man aged 40-49 years with primary liver carcinoma and hepatitis B virus infection.

This clonotype was detected a few times. V and J are TRBV18 and TRBJ2-3; D gene uncertain. The CDR3 is made up of 13 amino acids. V was clipped by 5 bases and J by 0 bases, with 6 bases between them. Per germline, CDR1 KGHSH and CDR2 LQKENI. CDR3 protein: CASSAASTDTQYF. The CDR3 DNA reads as TGTGCCAGCTCAGCAGCTAGCACAGATACGCAGTATTTT. Supplemented by reference TRBV18 and TRBJ2-3, the full variable domain reads NAGVMQNPRHLVRRRGQEARLRCSPMKGHSHVYWYRQLPEEGLKFMVYLQKENIIDESGMPKERFSAEFPKEGPSILRIQQVVRGDSAAYFCASSAASTDTQYFGPGTRLTVL.

In regard to this clonotype: One end of the junction is discordant with germline, which a read error may explain. This rearrangement joins TRBV24-1 to TRBJ2-1; tentative D call: TRBD2 (6 bases). This CDR3 spans 11 amino acids. Per germline, CDR1 KGHDR and CDR2 SFDVKD. The CDR3 spells CGTGRDDEHFF. CDR3 bases: TGTGGCACGGGGCGGGATGATGAGCATTTCTTC.

The chain couples TRBV24-1 to TRBJ2-1; D unresolved. This CDR3 is built from 17 residues. Trimming pared 4 bases from V and 1 base from J, leaving 16 bases between. The V gene's germline CDR1 is KGHDR and CDR2 SFDVKD. The CDR3 reads CATSEYSTNSSYNEQFF. DNA for the CDR3: TGTGCCACCAGTGAATATTCTACGAATAGTTCCTACAATGAGCAGTTCTTC.

To note about this clonotype: Germline and junction disagree at one end, which may indicate a read error. The chain carries TRBV7-8 and TRBJ2-5, with a possible D match to TRBD1 (6 bases). Looked up from germline, CDR1 is SGHVS and CDR2 is FQNEAQ. This CDR3 is 15 amino acids long. CDR3 protein: CDSSPRTDSKETQYF. DNA of the CDR3: TGTGACAGCAGCCCCCGGACAGACTCGAAAGAGACCCAGTACTTC.

As to this clonotype: One end of the junction varies from germline; a read error may be responsible. This chain uses TRBV6-2 or TRBV6-3 with TRBJ2-5; tentative D call: TRBD2 (5 bases). This CDR3 comprises 14 residues. CDR1 and CDR2 from the germline V gene are MNHEY and SVGEGT. The DNA for the CDR3 is TGTTCCAGCAGTTACATGGGAGCTGGCGAGACCCAGTACTTC. It encodes CSSSYMGAGETQYF.